The entry below describes one TCR beta chain. The sample is drawn from a study of blood T cell repertoires in COVID-19. The wider study: COVID-19 samples, acute and convalescent, were from the United States, Italy and Spain.

As handled by the study authors: Amplification with reference gene primers provided the estimates of nucleated cell counts. The table came from immunoSEQ multiplex PCR; TCRdb's copy has only in-frame clones and leaves some out. V, J and clone size are taken as reported in that table, and D and trimming were inferred from the DNA itself. The table shows 200,000 to 300,000 clones, with 82% occurring only once. Trimming pared 7 bases from V and 1 base from J, leaving 13 bases between. From germline, CDR1 is LNHDA and CDR2 SQIVND (reference sequence). This CDR3 comprises 14 residues. Sample: peripheral blood. This TCR was sampled from a woman between 55 and 75 years old with active or convalescent COVID-19. The chain recombines TRBV19 with TRBJ1-2; D not resolved. The CDR3 DNA is TGTGCCAGTATAAGGGCGGGAGATAACTATGGCTACACCTTC. Protein sequence: CASIRAGDNYGYTF. The full variable domain, in which reference TRBV19 and TRBJ1-2 provide the parts outside the CDR3, is DGGITQSPKYLFRKEGQNVTLSCEQNLNHDAMYWYRQDPGQGLRLIYYSQIVNDFQKGDIAEGYSVSREKKESFPLTVTSAQKNPTAFYLCASIRAGDNYGYTFGSGTRLTVV.